Described below is a single TCR beta chain sequence and its context. Its antigen remains unknown. This entry belongs to a study of T cell responses to AZD1222 COVID-19 vaccine. Study-wide results and caveats: The donor cohort was predominantly white British with a female majority, and clonal diversity may have been underestimated. In the spike-specific TCR repertoire, nearly half reportedly target unmutated variant regions. Only 5 to 7 AZD1222 recipients tested seropositive at baseline. Spike was spanned by vaccine-associated CD4 TCRs, which were dominant at 160-218 and 743-854.

This CDR3 has 16 amino acids. V dropped 3 bases and J dropped 4 bases, with 16 bases sitting between them. CDR1 and CDR2 from the germline V gene are KGHSH and LQKENI. Libraries were prepared by immunoSEQ multiplex PCR; TCRdb keeps only in-frame clonotypes and omits some of them. Of over 110,000 clones listed, around 92% are singletons. Material: peripheral blood, obtained after recovery from COVID-19. The sequence came from an adult who had recovered from COVID-19. The chain joins TRBV18 to TRBJ1-3; possible D gene TRBD1, 6 bases. CDR3 bases: TGTGCCAGCTCACCGAAACCACAGGGAACGGGAAACACCATATATTTT. Residues: CASSPKPQGTGNTIYF.